Below, 12 T cell receptor beta chains from the same sample are listed, as sequenced in a study of T-cell reconstitution after alpha-beta-depleted transplantation in children. This sample's TCRbeta library carried unique molecular identifier barcodes. TCRdb fed the PCR reads into MiXCR, producing one record per CDR3 protein. The sample yields about 830,000 distinct CDR3 sequences, about 16% seen once. The starting material was PBMCs, mostly from graft donor cells, obtained 360 days after TCRalphabeta/CD19-depleted stem cell transplant. These receptors were taken from a male patient aged 10 to 17 who had a stem cell transplant for acute lymphoblastic leukemia, so the T cells may come from the graft donor.

This clonotype appeared many times. At one end the junction does not follow the germline gene, possibly because of a read error. V and J are TRBV20-1 and TRBJ2-5; D is perhaps TRBD1 (6 bases). The CDR3 spans 11 residues. Germline CDR1 is DFQATT and CDR2 is SNEGSKA (reference sequence). The CDR3 bases are TGCAGTGCTAGGATCGGGACATCACAGCACTTC. Its protein product is CSARIGTSQHF.

CDR3 in DNA: TGCAGTGCTCGCGGACTAGCGGGAGGGTTAACACCCGAGCAGTACTTC. Residues: CSARGLAGGLTPEQYF. The rearrangement uses TRBV20-1 and TRBJ2-7; the match to TRBD2 covers 15 bases. The CDR3 has 16 residues. V gave up 5 bases and J gave up 6 bases; unmatched junction bases: 11. Germline-derived CDR1 and CDR2 are DFQATT and SNEGSKA (reference sequence).

This clonotype was seen at least ten times. The V gene is TRBV12-3 or TRBV12-4, the J gene TRBJ2-3, with 13 bases that match TRBD2. Trimming cost V 6 bases and J 2 bases; bases outside gene matches: 5. The CDR3 length is 16 residues. This CDR3 reads CASSRGLAGVTDTQYF. CDR3 sequence (DNA): TGTGCCAGCAGCCGAGGACTAGCGGGGGTCACAGATACGCAGTATTTT.

V is TRBV12-3 or TRBV12-4 and J is TRBJ1-2; D is uncertain. Trimming cost V 3 bases and J 7 bases, with 15 bases left between them. The CDR3 extends over 14 amino acids. CDR3 sequence: CASSFRSGRVGYTF. CDR3 nucleotides: TGTGCCAGCAGTTTTAGGTCCGGAAGGGTTGGCTACACCTTC.

V and J are TRBV12-3 or TRBV12-4 and TRBJ2-5, with 10 positions matching TRBD1. V gave up 3 bases and J gave up 5 bases; unmatched junction bases: 3. This CDR3 comprises 14 residues. This chain's CDR3 is CASSLGTGAETQYF. The CDR3 DNA reads as TGTGCCAGCAGTTTGGGGACAGGGGCGGAGACCCAGTACTTC.

The chain recombines TRBV5-1 with TRBJ2-4; D not certain. Germline assignment: CDR1 SGHRS and CDR2 YFSETQ. The length of the CDR3 is 16 residues. Trimming left V 6 bases short and J 0 bases short, with 16 bases between. The CDR3 DNA reads as TGCGCCAGCAAACCATGGAGTGGGTTAGCCAAAAACATTCAGTACTTC. Residues: CASKPWSGLAKNIQYF.

The J gene is TRBJ2-3, the V gene TRBV27; D gene ambiguous. CDR3 length: 16 amino acids. Trimming cost V 5 bases and J 0 bases, with 15 bases left between them. CDR1 and CDR2 from the germline V gene are MNHEY and SMNVEV (reference sequence). The CDR3: CASSHVLEPSTDTQYF. CDR3 coding DNA: TGTGCCAGCAGTCACGTCTTAGAACCTAGCACAGATACGCAGTATTTT.

This clonotype was seen only a few times. V usage is TRBV5-1 and J usage is TRBJ2-4, with TRBD2 matching over 7 bases. CDR3 length: 15 residues. Germline V gives CDR1 SGHRS, CDR2 YFSETQ. With V trimmed by 2 bases and J by 10 bases, 12 bases remained unmatched. The CDR3 reads CASSFRAGVPGIQYF. The CDR3 DNA reads TGCGCCAGCAGCTTCCGGGCGGGAGTCCCAGGGATTCAGTACTTC.

This clonotype has just a few counts. The J gene is TRBJ2-7, the V gene TRBV7-6; TRBD1 matches at 7 bases. The CDR3 extends over 14 amino acids. J was trimmed by 3 bases and V by 5 bases; bases with no gene match: 7. CDR1 and CDR2 (germline): SGHVS, FNYEAQ. DNA for the CDR3: TGTGCCAGCAGCCCACGGGACAGCTTCTACGAGCAGTACTTC. Translated: CASSPRDSFYEQYF.

The chain has TRBV11-2 and TRBJ2-7, with D unclear. The germline V and J ends were trimmed by 2 bases and 1 base, with 12 bases remaining between them. This CDR3 spans 15 amino acids. Germline V gene lookup returns CDR1 SGHAT and CDR2 FQNNGV. The CDR3 nucleotides are TGTGCCAGCAGCTTATCCCCGGACCATTCCTACGAGCAGTACTTC. Translated, it gives CASSLSPDHSYEQYF.

The chain uses TRBV19 and TRBJ2-1; 12 nucleotides align to TRBD2. CDR1 is LNHDA, CDR2 SQIVND, per germline (reference sequence). V shed 10 bases, J shed 8 bases, and the junction held 9 bases outside the gene matches. CDR3 length: 14 amino acids. This chain's CDR3 is CATSPGLAGYEQFF. The CDR3 DNA reads TGTGCCACTTCCCCTGGACTAGCGGGATATGAGCAGTTCTTC.

To note about this clonotype: An end of the junction does not agree with germline; a read error may underlie this. The chain is built from TRBV20-1 and TRBJ2-2, with 7 bases matching TRBD2. The length of the CDR3 is 15 residues. Germline CDR1 and CDR2: DFQATT and SNEGSKA (reference sequence). The CDR3 coding sequence is TGCAGTGCTAGAGCGCGGGCTAGCGGCACCGGGGAGCTGTATTTT. Its protein is CSARARASGTGELYF.